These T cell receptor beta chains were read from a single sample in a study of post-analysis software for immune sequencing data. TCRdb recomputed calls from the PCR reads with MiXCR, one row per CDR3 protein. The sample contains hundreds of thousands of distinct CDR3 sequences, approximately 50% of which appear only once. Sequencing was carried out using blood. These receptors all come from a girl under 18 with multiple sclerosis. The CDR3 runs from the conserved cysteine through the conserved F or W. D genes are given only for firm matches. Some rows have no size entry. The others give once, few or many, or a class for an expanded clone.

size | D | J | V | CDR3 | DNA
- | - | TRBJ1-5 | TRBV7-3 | CASSLTPGAAGPQHF | TGTGCCAGCAGCTTAACTCCAGGGGCCGCCGGGCCCCAGCATTTT
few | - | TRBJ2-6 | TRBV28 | CASSLSPNTGANVLTF | TGTGCCAGCAGTTTATCTCCGAACACTGGGGCCAACGTCCTGACTTTC
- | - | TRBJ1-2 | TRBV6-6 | CASRARQSYGYTF | TGTGCCAGCAGAGCCCGACAGTCCTATGGCTACACCTTC
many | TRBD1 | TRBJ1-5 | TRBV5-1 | CASSLTGGNQPQHF | TGTGCCAGCAGCCTGACAGGGGGAAATCAGCCCCAGCATTTT
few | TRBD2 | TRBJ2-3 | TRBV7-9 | CASSQLVLLAGTENTDTQYF | TGTGCCAGCAGCCAGCTTGTCCTGCTAGCGGGAACAGAGAACACAGATACGCAGTATTTT
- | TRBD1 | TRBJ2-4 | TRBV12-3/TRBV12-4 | CASSDRDRPDRNIQYF | TGTGCCAGCAGTGACCGGGACAGGCCGGATCGAAACATTCAGTACTTC
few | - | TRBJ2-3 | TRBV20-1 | CSTTPEVSDTQYF | TGCAGTACCACCCCCGAGGTGTCGGATACGCAGTATTTT
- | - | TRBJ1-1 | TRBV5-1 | CASRQDGQPNTEAFF | TGCGCCAGCAGGCAAGACGGACAGCCGAACACTGAAGCTTTCTTT
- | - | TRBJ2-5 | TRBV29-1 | CSVGWGLQRETQYF | TGCAGCGTTGGTTGGGGGCTTCAACGAGAGACCCAGTACTTC
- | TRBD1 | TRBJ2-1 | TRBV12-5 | CASGLVGTGEVHEQFF | TGTGCTAGTGGTTTGGTAGGGACAGGGGAGGTCCATGAGCAGTTCTTC
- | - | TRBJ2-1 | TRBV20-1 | CSASGYIDNEQFF | TGCAGTGCTAGCGGGTACATAGACAATGAGCAGTTCTTC
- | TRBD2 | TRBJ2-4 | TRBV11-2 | CASSSHNTRTSAHYNGQYF | TGTGCCAGCAGCTCGCACAACACCCGGACTAGCGCACACTACAATGGGCAGTACTTC
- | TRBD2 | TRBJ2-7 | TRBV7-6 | CASSLLVAGGPRGDEQYF | TGTGCCAGCAGCTTATTGGTAGCGGGAGGGCCAAGAGGAGACGAGCAGTACTTC
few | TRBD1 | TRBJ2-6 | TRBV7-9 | CASSLPGQGRSGANVLTF | TGTGCCAGCAGCTTACCCGGACAGGGCAGGTCTGGGGCCAACGTCCTGACTTTC
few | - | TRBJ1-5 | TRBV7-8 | CASSLNNQPQHF | TGTGCCAGCAGCTTGAACAATCAGCCCCAGCATTTT
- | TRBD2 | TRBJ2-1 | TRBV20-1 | CSARKDGTSGRASYNEQFF | TGCAGTGCTAGGAAGGACGGGACTAGCGGGAGGGCCTCCTACAATGAGCAGTTCTTC
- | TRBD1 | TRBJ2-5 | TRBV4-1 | CASSQNPGQGATETQYF | TGCGCCAGCAGCCAAAACCCTGGACAGGGGGCCACGGAGACCCAGTACTTC
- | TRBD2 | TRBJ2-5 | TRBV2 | CASSASGNAETQYF | TGTGCCAGCAGCGCTAGCGGGAATGCCGAGACCCAGTACTTC
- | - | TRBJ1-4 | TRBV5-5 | CASSLGWGVKLFF | TGTGCCAGCAGCTTGGGCTGGGGGGTCAAACTGTTTTTT
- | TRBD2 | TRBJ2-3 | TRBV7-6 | CASRKTSGDTDTQYF | TGTGCCAGCAGGAAAACTAGCGGGGACACAGATACGCAGTATTTT
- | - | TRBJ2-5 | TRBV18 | CASSPRRGSGAQYF | TGTGCCAGCTCACCACGGCGGGGGTCAGGGGCCCAGTACTTC
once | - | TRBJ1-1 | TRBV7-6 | CASSLGYRKNTEAFF | TGTGCCAGCAGCTTAGGGTACAGAAAGAACACTGAAGCTTTCTTT
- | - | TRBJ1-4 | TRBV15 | CATSRDPLGRGSGEKLFF | TGTGCCACCAGCAGAGACCCCCTAGGGAGGGGATCAGGAGAAAAACTGTTTTTT
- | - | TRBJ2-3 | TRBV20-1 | CSARAPEREFTDTQYF | TGCAGTGCTAGGGCCCCAGAGCGTGAATTCACAGATACGCAGTATTTT
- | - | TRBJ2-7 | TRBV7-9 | CASSPEGGTSYEQYF | TGTGCCAGCAGCCCAGAAGGCGGCACCTCCTACGAGCAGTACTTC
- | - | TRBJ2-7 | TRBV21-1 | CASSLLAAVSYEQYF | TGTGCCAGCAGCCTGCTGGCAGCGGTATCCTACGAGCAGTACTTC
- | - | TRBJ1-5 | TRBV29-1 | CSVGRASNQPQHF | TGCAGCGTTGGCCGGGCTAGCAATCAGCCCCAGCATTTT
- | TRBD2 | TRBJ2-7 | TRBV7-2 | CASSLQGLAGAEQYF | TGTGCCAGCAGCTTACAGGGACTAGCGGGAGCCGAGCAGTACTTC
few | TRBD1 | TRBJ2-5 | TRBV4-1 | CASSPGQGLETQYF | TGCGCCAGCAGCCCGGGACAGGGGTTAGAGACCCAGTACTTC
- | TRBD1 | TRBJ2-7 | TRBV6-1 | CAGTSGQTLRNEQYF | TGTGCCGGTACCTCGGGACAGACCCTTAGGAACGAGCAGTACTTC
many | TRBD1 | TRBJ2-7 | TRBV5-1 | CASSLGQGAHEQYF | TGCGCCAGCAGCTTGGGACAGGGGGCCCACGAGCAGTACTTC
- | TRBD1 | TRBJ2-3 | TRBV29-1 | CSVDYRGQDTQYF | TGCAGCGTTGATTACAGGGGACAAGATACGCAGTATTTT
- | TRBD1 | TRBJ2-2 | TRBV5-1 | CASSPGTGVSFNTGELFF | TGCGCCAGCAGCCCCGGGACAGGGGTTAGCTTTAACACCGGGGAGCTGTTTTTT
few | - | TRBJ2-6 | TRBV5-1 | CASSRSGVGANVLTF | TGCGCCAGCAGCCGATCAGGGGTCGGGGCCAACGTCCTGACTTTC
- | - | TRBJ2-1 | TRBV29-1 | CSVTRSSYNEQFF | TGCAGCGTTACAAGGAGCTCCTACAATGAGCAGTTCTTC
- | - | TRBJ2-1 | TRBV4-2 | CASSQEGAGRDEQFF | TGTGCCAGCAGCCAAGAGGGGGCAGGGCGGGATGAGCAGTTCTTC
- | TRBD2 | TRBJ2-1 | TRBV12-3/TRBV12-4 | CASSVPGLAGYNEQFF | TGTGCCAGCAGCGTTCCGGGACTAGCGGGATATAATGAGCAGTTCTTC
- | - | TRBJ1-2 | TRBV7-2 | CASSLFLAYGYTF | TGTGCCAGCAGCTTATTTCTTGCCTATGGCTACACCTTC
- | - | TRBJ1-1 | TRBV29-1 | CSVGGGYGTEAFF | TGCAGCGTCGGCGGGGGGTATGGAACTGAAGCTTTCTTT
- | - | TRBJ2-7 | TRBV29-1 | CSAKDSFNYEQYF | TGCAGCGCTAAAGACAGCTTTAACTACGAGCAGTACTTC
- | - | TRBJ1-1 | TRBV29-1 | CSVREGHLNTEAFF | TGCAGCGTCCGGGAAGGACACCTGAACACTGAAGCTTTCTTT